The TCR beta chain described here comes from a study of T cell responses to AZD1222 COVID-19 vaccine. General observations from the study: Among spike-specific TCRs, nearly half reportedly target unmutated variant regions. Clonal diversity may have been underestimated in mostly white British donors. Recipients of two AZD1222 doses showed rising Spike-specific TCR breadth and depth.

Regarding this clone: Its antigen is unidentified.

There are 15 residues in the CDR3. V was pared by 8 bases and J by 4 bases, with 8 bases of the junction left unmatched. From germline, CDR1 is SNHLY and CDR2 FYNNEI. Measured with immunoSEQ multiplex PCR; TCRdb has only the in-frame clones, and not every one. The sample lists roughly 130,000 clones; 75% to 90% were seen once. The sample here was peripheral blood, taken on day 0 of AZD1222 vaccination. The TCR was taken from an adult in good health. V and J are TRBV2 and TRBJ1-5; TRBD1 matches 10 bases. CDR3 protein: CASAGDRGVNQPQHF. The DNA of the CDR3 is TGTGCCAGCGCTGGGGACAGGGGAGTTAATCAGCCCCAGCATTTT. Supplemented by reference TRBV2 and TRBJ1-5, the full variable domain reads EPEVTQTPSHQVTQMGQEVILRCVPISNHLYFYWYRQILGQKVEFLVSFYNNEISEKSEIFDDQFSVERPDGSNFTLKIRSTKLEDSAMYFCASAGDRGVNQPQHFGDGTRLSIL.